This T cell receptor beta chain was recovered during a study of blood T cell repertoires in COVID-19. As for the study in general: The cDNA or gDNA used as material had been derived from T cells, B-cell-depleted T cells, or PBMCs.

As processed by the authors: Reference gene primer amplification gave nucleated cell count estimates. Data came from immunoSEQ multiplex PCR; TCRdb stores just in-frame clones and leaves some out. The V and J calls and clone size come from that table; D and trimming were worked out from the DNA. This sample has a few hundred thousand clones, with 75% to 90% found just once. Everyone who took part was 18 to 89 years old, and they came from about two dozen US areas. The study assigned cohorts using participant-reported clinical history. This CDR3 region has 11 residues. The V and J ends lost 6 bases and 7 bases respectively, with 10 bases between them. Germline-derived CDR1 and CDR2 are SQVTM and ANQGSEA.

The specimen sequenced was PBMCs or T cells enriched from blood (not recorded which). This TCR came from a man in his forties or fifties who had recovered from COVID-19. The chain couples TRBV29-1 to TRBJ2-1; D unclear. CDR3 residues: CSVNQANEQFF. The CDR3 nucleotides read TGCAGCGTCAACCAGGCGAATGAGCAGTTCTTC.